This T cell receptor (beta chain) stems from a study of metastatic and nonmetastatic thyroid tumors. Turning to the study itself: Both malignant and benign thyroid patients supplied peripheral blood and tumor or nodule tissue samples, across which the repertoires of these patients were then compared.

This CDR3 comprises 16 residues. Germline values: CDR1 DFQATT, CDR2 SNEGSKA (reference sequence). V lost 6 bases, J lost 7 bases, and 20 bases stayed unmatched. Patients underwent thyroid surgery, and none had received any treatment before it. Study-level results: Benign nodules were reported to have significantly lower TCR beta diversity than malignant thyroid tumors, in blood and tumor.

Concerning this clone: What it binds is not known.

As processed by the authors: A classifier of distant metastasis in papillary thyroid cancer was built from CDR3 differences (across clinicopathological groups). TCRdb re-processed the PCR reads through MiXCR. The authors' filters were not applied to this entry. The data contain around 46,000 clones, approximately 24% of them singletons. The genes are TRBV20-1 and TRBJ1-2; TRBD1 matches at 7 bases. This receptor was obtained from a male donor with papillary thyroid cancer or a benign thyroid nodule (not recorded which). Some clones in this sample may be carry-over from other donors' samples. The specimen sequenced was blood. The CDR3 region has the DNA TGCAGTGCGAACAAAAACGAAGGGGGCGGATACGGTGGCTACACCTTC. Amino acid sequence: CSANKNEGGGYGGYTF.